What follows is one T cell receptor (beta chain) and its context. Its recognized antigen is unknown. No base qualities exist here, and no much larger clone lies one base off it. The data were taken from a study of response to subunit inactivated influenza vaccine listed by TCRdb under 2018. Background on the whole study: To follow how T cells responded to a trivalent subunit inactivated influenza vaccine, the researchers relied on deep quantitative profiling of the T cell receptor repertoire.

There are 15 amino acids in the CDR3, from cysteine to phenylalanine inclusive. Only CDR3 DNA remains: 45 bases, in frame from the first base. Based on the germline V gene, the CDR1 and CDR2 sequences are SGDLS and YYNGEE. The V end gives up 0 bases and the J end 4 bases, leaving 6 bases in the junction not matched to a gene. The library came from RT-PCR. The sequencer was an Illumina HiSeq 2500. TCRdb reprocessing: public reads trimmed at Q25 with fastp, clones called with MiXCR, in-frame beta chains kept. Each CDR3 protein appears once, grouped with its most common genes and DNA. For this sample the table gives about 300,000 distinct CDR3 sequences, of which around 22% were detected only once. About a tenth of the sample rests with the top ten. Broader findings and caveats from the paper: The authors suggested that each seasonal influenza vaccination may recruit only a limited number of new T cells.

This sequence originates from a man aged 50 to 69 who received an inactivated influenza vaccine. Donor details come from another sample of the same person, matched by shared clones. The source was PBMCs from blood, collected less than 22 months after vaccination. Rearrangement joined TRBV9 to TRBJ2-5; 7 bases in the middle match TRBD2. The CDR3 has the sequence CASSVEVGGRETQYF. The bases are TGTGCCAGCAGCGTAGAAGTAGGCGGGAGAGAGACCCAGTACTTC.